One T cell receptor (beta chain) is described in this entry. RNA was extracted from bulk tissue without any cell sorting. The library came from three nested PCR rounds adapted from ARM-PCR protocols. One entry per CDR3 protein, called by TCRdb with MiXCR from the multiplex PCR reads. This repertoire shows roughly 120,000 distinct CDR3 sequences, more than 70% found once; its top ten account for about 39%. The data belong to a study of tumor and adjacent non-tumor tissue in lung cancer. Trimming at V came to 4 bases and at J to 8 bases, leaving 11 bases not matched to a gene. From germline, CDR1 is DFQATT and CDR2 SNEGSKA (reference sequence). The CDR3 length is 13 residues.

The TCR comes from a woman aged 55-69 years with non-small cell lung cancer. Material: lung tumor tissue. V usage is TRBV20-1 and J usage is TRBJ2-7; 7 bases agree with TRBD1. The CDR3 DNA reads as TGCAGTGCTATACCTCGACAGGGCCACAAGCAGTACTTC. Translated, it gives CSAIPRQGHKQYF.